The clone carrying this T cell receptor (beta chain) was counted only a few times. The target antigen is unknown. TCRdb processed the RACE reads anew with MiXCR; each CDR3 protein has one entry. The repertoire holds more than 75,000 distinct CDR3 sequences, with 9.3% as singletons. This sample stems from a study of human T cells and chemical hapten exposure. Background on the study: Sensitization used 2% DPC on approximately 2 cm by approximately 2 cm upper inner arm skin. Mainly, slight library volume differences in the pool made TCR yields vary.

The time point: patch test 2, 6 weeks after DPC sensitization. As to treatment: therapeutic diphenylcyclopropenone sensitization with weekly scalp DPC. Blood collection happened ahead of applying each patch test. Study-level points and caveats: TCRs whose frequency exceeded 1 in 1000 remained the same following DPC sensitization.

This receptor was taken from a woman aged 40 to 50 with alopecia areata. Some clones in this sample may be carry-over from other donors' samples. Sequenced here: whole blood, sampled in connection with sensitization to the hapten diphenylcyclopropenone (DPC).

Written as DNA, the CDR3 is TGCAGTGCTGAAGCTACTAGCGGGAGCTACAATGAGCAGTTCTTC. Its protein product is CSAEATSGSYNEQFF. The rearrangement uses TRBV20-1 and TRBJ2-1; 11 bases agree with TRBD2. Germline loops: CDR1 DFQATT, CDR2 SNEGSKA (reference sequence). The V and J ends lost 5 bases and 3 bases, in that order; junction bases with no gene match: 6. The CDR3 sequence is 15 residues long.